These 9 T cell receptor beta chains share one sample of origin, sequenced in a study of cytomegalovirus exposure and HLA in healthy donors. Produced via immunoSEQ multiplex PCR; TCRdb's table is partial and in-frame only. The table has under 300,000 clones, 80% to 90% seen once. Sequenced input: PBMCs. The receptors were gathered from a woman aged 18-29 years in good health and CMV-seronegative.

The V call is TRBV5-1, the J call TRBJ1-1; D call uncertain. The CDR3 is 15 amino acids. Per the germline V gene, CDR1 is SGHRS and CDR2 is YFSETQ. Deletions cut 0 bases from V and 1 base from J, with 10 bases between. This CDR3 reads CASSLVGGRNTEAFF. CDR3 nucleotides: TGCGCCAGCAGCTTGGTGGGCGGGAGGAACACTGAAGCTTTCTTT.

This chain links TRBV19 with TRBJ1-2, with TRBD1 matching over 7 bases. With V trimmed by 5 bases and J by 4 bases, 7 bases remained unmatched. The CDR3 extends over 14 amino acids. CDR1 and CDR2 from the germline V gene are LNHDA and SQIVND (reference sequence). The CDR3 coding sequence is TGTGCCAGTAGTGCACGACAGGGCCTCTATGGCTACACCTTC. Amino acid sequence: CASSARQGLYGYTF.

The chain is built from TRBV19 and TRBJ2-1, with D possibly being TRBD2 (5 bases). With 7 bases removed from V and 7 bases from J, the gap between germline ends came to 8 bases. CDR3 length: 11 residues. CDR1 is LNHDA and CDR2 is SQIVND in the germline V gene (reference sequence). CDR3 in amino acids: CASIQRNEQFF. CDR3 nucleotide sequence: TGTGCCAGTATTCAGCGGAATGAGCAGTTCTTC.

The chain has TRBV27 and TRBJ1-2; possible D gene TRBD1, 6 bases. The CDR3 is 15 amino acids. V gave up 6 bases and J gave up 1 base, with 15 bases separating them. In germline, CDR1 is MNHEY, CDR2 SMNVEV (reference sequence). The CDR3 reads CASRLGTLSNYGYTF. DNA of the CDR3: TGTGCCAGCAGGTTAGGGACACTTAGTAACTATGGCTACACCTTC.

This chain uses TRBV10-1 with TRBJ2-1; 9 positions match TRBD2. V shed 10 bases and J 4 bases; nucleotides not matched to a gene: 8. The CDR3 contains 14 residues. CDR1 and CDR2 from the germline V gene are WNHNN and SYGVQD (reference sequence). The DNA of the CDR3 is TGCGCCACCTCGCGGCGGGAGGGGTACAATGAGCAGTTCTTC. It codes for CATSRREGYNEQFF.

This rearrangement joins TRBV27 to TRBJ2-1; 7 nucleotides agree with TRBD2. The CDR3 has 14 residues. CDR1 MNHEY and CDR2 SMNVEV come from the germline V gene (reference sequence). Trimming took 3 bases from V and 7 from J; bases not matched to a gene: 6. CDR3 coding DNA: TGTGCCAGCAGTTTCGGCGGGAGAAGGAATGAGCAGTTCTTC. Amino acids: CASSFGGRRNEQFF.

This CDR3 is CASSHIVRGDRSHEQFF. The CDR3 bases are TGCGCCAGCAGCCATATAGTCAGGGGCGACAGGTCTCATGAGCAGTTCTTC. J is TRBJ2-1 and V is TRBV4-1, with TRBD1 as a possible D gene (6 bases). The germline gives CDR1 MGHRA, CDR2 YSYEKL. CDR3 size: 17 residues. V was trimmed by 3 bases and J by 8 bases, leaving 23 bases between them.

The V and J genes are TRBV10-3 and TRBJ2-1; 10 nucleotides match TRBD1. Trimming cost V 3 bases and J 13 bases; bases outside gene matches: 9. In germline, CDR1 is ENHRY, CDR2 SYGVKD. CDR3 length equals 14 residues. The DNA for the CDR3 is TGTGCCATCAGTGACAGTGGGACAGGGGTCCTCCAGTTCTTC. Translated: CAISDSGTGVLQFF.

The J gene is TRBJ1-1, the V gene TRBV7-8; D is unclear. This CDR3 has 15 residues. CDR1 and CDR2 (germline): SGHVS, FQNEAQ. Trimming removed 3 bases at V and 5 bases at J, with 16 bases between. CDR3 in DNA: TGTGCCAGCAGCTTGACTCCTGGTCGATTGACTGAAGCTTTCTTT. Translating it yields CASSLTPGRLTEAFF.